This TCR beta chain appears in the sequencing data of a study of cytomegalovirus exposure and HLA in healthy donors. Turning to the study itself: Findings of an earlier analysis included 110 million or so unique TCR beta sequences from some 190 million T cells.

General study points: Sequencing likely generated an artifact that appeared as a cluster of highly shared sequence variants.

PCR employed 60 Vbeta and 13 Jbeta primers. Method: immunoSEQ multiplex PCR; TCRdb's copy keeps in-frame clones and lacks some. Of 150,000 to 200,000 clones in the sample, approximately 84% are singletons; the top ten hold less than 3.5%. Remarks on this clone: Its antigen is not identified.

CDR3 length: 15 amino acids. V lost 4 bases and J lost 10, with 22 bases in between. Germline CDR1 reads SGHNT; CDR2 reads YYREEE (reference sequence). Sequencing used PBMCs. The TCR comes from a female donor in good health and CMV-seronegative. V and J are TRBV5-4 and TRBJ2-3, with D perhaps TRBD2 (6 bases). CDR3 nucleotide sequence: TGTGCCAGCAGCGCCGCGTGGCGGGGCCCGGAGGCGCAGTATTTT. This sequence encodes CASSAAWRGPEAQYF.